A single sample is the source of the 30 T cell receptor beta chains below, sequenced in a study of blood T cell repertoires in COVID-19. The protocol was immunoSEQ multiplex PCR, while the TCRdb copy is restricted to in-frame clones and leaves out a portion. This table holds over 85,000 clones, about four fifths found once. The sample taken for sequencing was peripheral blood. Receptor source: a man aged 65 to 85 with acute or convalescent COVID-19.

The chain employs TRBV19 and TRBJ2-7; D may be TRBD1 (5 bases). Trimming took off 6 bases at V and 3 bases at J, with 18 bases between the two ends. Germline CDR1 and CDR2: LNHDA and SQIVND (reference sequence). CDR3 size: 15 residues. The CDR3 protein is CASSLQKGNYYEQYF. CDR3 in DNA: TGTGCCAGTAGCCTCCAAAAGGGGAATTACTACGAGCAGTACTTC.

This clone was observed a few times. The V gene is TRBV15, the J gene TRBJ1-1; D not resolved. The CDR3 totals 15 residues. The V end was cut by 5 bases, the J end by 4 bases, with 17 bases between. Germline CDR1 and CDR2: LNHNV and YYDKDF (reference sequence). CDR3 DNA: TGTGCCACCAGCGGTGGTCCGGGAAGAGCCACTGAAGCTTTCTTT. Amino acids: CATSGGPGRATEAFF.

This rearrangement joins TRBV21-1 to TRBJ2-3; the DNA was not compared with TRBD1, the D call given in the table. TRBV21-1 is given as a pseudogene. This CDR3 spans 17 amino acids. CDR3 region: CASSKGGDSLCTDTQYF. The CDR3 DNA is TGTGCCAGCAGCAAAGGGGGTGACAGCTTATGTACAGATACGCAGTATTTT.

The rearrangement links TRBV30 to TRBJ1-2, with D perhaps TRBD1 (5 bases). The V end was cut by 0 bases, the J end by 4 bases, with 15 bases between. Germline V gives CDR1 GTSNPN, CDR2 SVGIG (reference sequence). The CDR3 sequence is 15 residues long. The CDR3 here is CAWSVRQQVSYGYTF. The CDR3 DNA is TGTGCCTGGAGTGTACGTCAACAGGTTTCCTATGGCTACACCTTC.

The chain has TRBV7-2 and TRBJ2-5; 7 nucleotides match TRBD1. The V and J ends lost 4 bases and 5 bases, in that order; junction bases with no gene match: 16. Germline V CDR1 and CDR2: SGHTA, FQGNSA. The CDR3 contains 17 residues. CDR3 residues: CASSSSGGTGVGETQYF. CDR3 coding DNA: TGTGCCAGCAGCTCTAGTGGGGGAACAGGGGTGGGCGAGACCCAGTACTTC.

The chain has TRBV5-1 and TRBJ2-4, with 7 nucleotides matching TRBD1. This CDR3 is built from 14 residues. CDR1 is SGHRS, CDR2 YFSETQ, per germline. V was pared by 0 bases and J by 5 bases, with 2 bases of the junction left unmatched. The CDR3 loop is CASSLAGGENIQYF. CDR3 sequence (DNA): TGCGCCAGCAGCTTGGCAGGGGGAGAAAACATTCAGTACTTC.

The CDR3, as DNA: TGTGCCACCAGTAGTTGGACTAGAGACGTTGAGCAGTTCTTC. Protein: CATSSWTRDVEQFF. The V call is TRBV15, the J call TRBJ2-1, with 7 bases that match TRBD2. Looked up from germline, CDR1 is LNHNV and CDR2 is YYDKDF (reference sequence). CDR3 length equals 14 residues. V was pared by 6 bases and J by 9 bases, with 11 bases of the junction left unmatched.

This CDR3 reads CASRGDIAGGRGDTQYF. The CDR3 nucleotides are TGTGCCAGCAGAGGGGATATAGCGGGAGGGCGGGGAGATACGCAGTATTTT. The chain carries TRBV2 and TRBJ2-3, with 11 bases fitting TRBD2. The CDR3 runs 17 residues. Germline lookup yields CDR1 SNHLY and CDR2 FYNNEI. With 6 bases clipped from V and 5 bases from J, the junction kept 13 bases outside the gene matches.

The CDR3 DNA is TGTGCCAGCTCCGAAACAGGGGGCTTTAATTCACCCCTCCACTTT. Translation gives CASSETGGFNSPLHF. The genes are TRBV18 and TRBJ1-6, with 9 bases identical to TRBD1. CDR3 length: 15 residues. The germline gives CDR1 KGHSH, CDR2 LQKENI. J lost 6 bases, V lost 6 bases, and 6 bases had no gene match.

V is TRBV9 and J is TRBJ2-2; the D gene is possibly TRBD1 (5 bases). This CDR3 contains 16 residues. The germline V and J ends were trimmed by 0 bases and 2 bases, with 11 bases remaining between them. Germline V gene lookup returns CDR1 SGDLS and CDR2 YYNGEE. As DNA, the CDR3 is TGTGCCAGCAGCGTAGGTTGGGGCCTAAACACCGGGGAGCTGTTTTTT. This encodes CASSVGWGLNTGELFF. Full variable domain (missing parts from reference TRBV9 and TRBJ2-2): DSGVTQTPKHLITATGQRVTLRCSPRSGDLSVYWYQQSLDQGLQFLIQYYNGEERAKGNILERFSAQQFPDLHSELNLSSLELGDSALYFCASSVGWGLNTGELFFGEGSRLTVL.

The chain has TRBV28 and TRBJ1-2; perhaps TRBD1 as D (6 bases). The CDR3 has 12 residues. V was pared by 7 bases and J by 7 bases, with 13 bases between. Germline V gives CDR1 MDHEN, CDR2 SYDVKM. The CDR3 coding sequence is TGTGCCAGCAACGTGGGGGGGGCTGGCTACACCTTC. Protein product: CASNVGGAGYTF.

This chain links TRBV24-1 with TRBJ1-5, with TRBD1 as a possible D gene (5 bases). The CDR3 runs 17 residues. From germline, CDR1 is KGHDR and CDR2 SFDVKD. V was shortened by 4 bases and J by 0 bases, with 15 bases between the two germline ends. This CDR3 reads CATSDHPGGDSNQPQHF. CDR3 DNA sequence: TGTGCCACCAGTGACCACCCGGGGGGGGATAGCAATCAGCCCCAGCATTTT.

The rearrangement joins TRBV10-3 to TRBJ2-1; D is ambiguous. V lost 0 bases and J lost 9, with 6 bases in between. Per germline, CDR1 ENHRY and CDR2 SYGVKD. This CDR3 has 12 residues. CDR3 DNA: TGTGCCATCAGTGAGTCGAAGCCTGAGCAGTTCTTC. Translating gives CAISESKPEQFF.

The chain carries TRBV6-5 and TRBJ2-2; D unclear. The V end lost 0 bases, the J end lost 6 bases, and 8 bases lay between the germline ends. This CDR3 region has 14 residues. The V gene's germline CDR1 is MNHEY and CDR2 SVGAGI. The CDR3 loop reads CASSYSLIAGELFF. Here the CDR3 DNA reads TGTGCCAGCAGTTACTCTCTAATCGCCGGGGAGCTGTTTTTT.

The chain is built from TRBV2 and TRBJ2-3; a weak D match, TRBD1 (5 bases). V gave up 7 bases and J gave up 0 bases, with 23 bases separating them. CDR3 length: 18 amino acids. Germline values: CDR1 SNHLY, CDR2 FYNNEI. CDR3 in amino acids: CASTALILGAHSTDTQYF. CDR3 DNA sequence: TGTGCCAGCACCGCCCTCATCCTAGGGGCCCATAGCACAGATACGCAGTATTTT.

The chain uses TRBV6-6 and TRBJ1-2, with D uncertain. V lost 7 bases, J lost 4 bases, and 7 bases lay in between. CDR3 length: 11 residues. CDR1 is MNHNY, CDR2 SVGAGI, per germline (reference sequence). CDR3 coding DNA: TGTGCCAGCAACCTAGGCTATGGCTACACCTTC. This translates into CASNLGYGYTF.

There are a few counts of this clone. The V call is TRBV5-6, the J call TRBJ2-7, with 10 bases fitting TRBD1. Unmatched junction bases numbered 10, after V lost 6 bases and J lost 7 bases. The CDR3 extends over 14 amino acids. Germline V gene sequence: CDR1 SGHDT, CDR2 YYEEEE. The CDR3 reads CASNFRQGAGEQYF. The CDR3 nucleotides are TGTGCCAGCAATTTCAGACAGGGGGCAGGAGAGCAGTACTTC.

The chain links TRBV7-2 to TRBJ2-6; 9 bases line up with TRBD1. Germline CDR1 reads SGHTA; CDR2 reads FQGNSA. This CDR3 has 18 residues. The V gene end was trimmed by 0 bases and the J gene end by 3 bases; junction bases not matched to a gene: 6. CDR3 amino acids: CASSLAGTGSIGANVLTF. The CDR3 coding sequence is TGTGCCAGCAGCTTAGCGGGGACAGGGTCGATTGGGGCCAACGTCCTGACTTTC.

J is TRBJ1-5 and V is TRBV28; tentative D call: TRBD1 (6 bases). Germline V lookup: CDR1 MDHEN, CDR2 SYDVKM. Trimming took off 5 bases at V and 0 bases at J, with 14 bases between the two ends. The CDR3 runs to 16 residues. The CDR3 DNA sequence: TGTGCCAGCAGTCCCCCCCCGACAGGTAGCAATCAGCCCCAGCATTTT. As protein: CASSPPPTGSNQPQHF.

This chain links TRBV6-5 with TRBJ2-5; TRBD2 aligns across 10 bases. Germline V gives CDR1 MNHEY, CDR2 SVGAGI. The CDR3 extends over 15 amino acids. Trimming took 5 bases from V and 7 from J; bases not matched to a gene: 10. The CDR3 sequence is CASSQLAGRGGTQYF. The CDR3 DNA reads as TGTGCCAGCAGTCAACTAGCGGGGAGAGGGGGGACCCAGTACTTC.

The chain recombines TRBV6-2 or TRBV6-3 with TRBJ2-5; the match to TRBD2 covers 9 bases. The V and J ends lost 3 bases and 1 base, in that order; junction bases with no gene match: 9. There are 17 residues in the CDR3. The germline gives CDR1 MNHEY, CDR2 SVGEGT. The CDR3 DNA follows: TGTGCCAGCAGTTATAGGGTACTAGCGGGTTCCCAAGAGACCCAGTACTTC. Amino acids: CASSYRVLAGSQETQYF.

The chain is built from TRBV7-2 and TRBJ2-1, with 14 nucleotides matching TRBD2. CDR1 SGHTA and CDR2 FQGNSA come from the germline V gene. The CDR3 sequence is 16 residues long. V shed 4 bases and J 8 bases; nucleotides not matched to a gene: 7. In DNA, the CDR3 is TGTGCCAGCAGCTCCAGGACTAGCGGGAGGAGGGATGAGCAGTTCTTC. Amino acids: CASSSRTSGRRDEQFF.

The chain joins TRBV5-1 to TRBJ2-1, with 9 bases that match TRBD2. CDR1 is SGHRS, CDR2 YFSETQ, per germline. The CDR3 length is 17 residues. V shed 3 bases and J 0 bases; nucleotides not matched to a gene: 7. This CDR3 reads CASSYASGMNSYNEQFF. Here the CDR3 DNA reads TGCGCCAGCAGCTACGCTAGCGGGATGAACTCCTACAATGAGCAGTTCTTC.

The V and J genes are TRBV5-5 and TRBJ2-1; 11 nucleotides line up with TRBD2. The V segment lost 4 bases and the J segment 8 bases; nucleotides outside the gene matches: 8. This CDR3 comprises 15 residues. Germline CDR1 reads SGHKS; CDR2 reads YYEKEE (reference sequence). The CDR3 reads CASSITSGSSDEQFF. The DNA for the CDR3 is TGTGCCAGCAGCATTACTAGCGGGAGTAGCGATGAGCAGTTCTTC.

This rearrangement joins TRBV18 to TRBJ2-1, with D maybe TRBD2 (5 bases). Trimming cost V 8 bases and J 6 bases, with 11 bases left between them. The CDR3 has 12 amino acids. Germline CDR1 is KGHSH and CDR2 is LQKENI. The CDR3 DNA reads TGTGCCAGCACTAGACAAGTCAATGAGCAGTTCTTC. This gives the protein CASTRQVNEQFF.

The chain uses TRBV6-6 and TRBJ2-1; perhaps TRBD2 as D (5 bases). Germline V gives CDR1 MNHNY, CDR2 SVGAGI (reference sequence). V dropped 0 bases and J dropped 10 bases, with 7 bases sitting between them. This CDR3 has 12 residues. The CDR3 bases are TGTGCCAGCAGTTACTCCCCGGGGGAGCAGTTCTTC. Translating it yields CASSYSPGEQFF.

The chain is built from TRBV28 and TRBJ1-1, with TRBD1 as a possible D gene (5 bases). This CDR3 is built from 17 residues. Germline V gene lookup returns CDR1 MDHEN and CDR2 SYDVKM. Trimming left V 6 bases short and J 10 bases short, with 30 bases between. As DNA, the CDR3 is TGTGCCAGCAGCCCACCCCCCCGGACATCGATTAATGGGGTAGCTTTCTTT. It encodes CASSPPPRTSINGVAFF. The full variable domain, in which reference TRBV28 and TRBJ1-1 provide the parts outside the CDR3, is DVKVTQSSRYLVKRTGEKVFLECVQDMDHENMFWYRQDPGLGLRLIYFSYDVKMKEKGDIPEGYSVSREKKERFSLILESASTNQTSMYLCASSPPPRTSINGVAFFGQGTRLTVV.

This sequence joins TRBV28 and TRBJ1-4; tentative D call: TRBD1 (6 bases). Germline assignment: CDR1 MDHEN and CDR2 SYDVKM. V was clipped by 2 bases and J by 8 bases, with 15 bases between them. The CDR3 is 15 amino acids. The CDR3 bases are TGTGCCAGCAGTTTAGCGGGGGCCCTTAGAGAAAAACTGTTTTTT. Translation: CASSLAGALREKLFF.

The chain joins TRBV16 to TRBJ2-5, with 9 bases lining up with TRBD1. Germline-derived CDR1 and CDR2 are KGHSY and FQNENV. Germline trimming cut 1 base from V and 0 bases from J; bases unmatched to any gene: 3. The CDR3 extends over 16 amino acids. The DNA for the CDR3 is TGTGCCAGCAGCCAATTCGGGACAGGGTACCAAGAGACCCAGTACTTC. This translates into CASSQFGTGYQETQYF.

The chain employs TRBV18 and TRBJ1-2; 12 bases are shared with TRBD1. The CDR3 runs 15 residues. V dropped 3 bases and J dropped 9; count of bases not matched to a gene: 8. Germline V CDR1 and CDR2: KGHSH, LQKENI. The CDR3 sequence: CASSPEGTGGLRYTF. The CDR3 DNA is TGTGCCAGCTCACCCGAGGGGACAGGGGGCTTGCGCTACACCTTC.